This T cell receptor beta chain was obtained from a study of T cell responses to AZD1222 COVID-19 vaccine. Concerning this clone itself: A much larger clone differs from this one at a single base, so this may be a read error.

The CDR3 is 12 amino acids. The V end was cut by 4 bases, the J end by 1 base, with 4 bases between. Using immunoSEQ multiplex PCR, the repertoire was profiled, and TCRdb retains in-frame clones only, with some absent. The sample carries about 100,000 clones, approximately 88% recorded once. V is TRBV12-3 or TRBV12-4 and J is TRBJ1-1; D is uncertain. The receptor's source is an adult in good health. Source: peripheral blood, taken on day 0 of AZD1222 vaccination. CDR3 nucleotide sequence: TGTGCCAGCAGTTCGCAGAACACTGAAGCTTTCTTT. Translation: CASSSQNTEAFF.